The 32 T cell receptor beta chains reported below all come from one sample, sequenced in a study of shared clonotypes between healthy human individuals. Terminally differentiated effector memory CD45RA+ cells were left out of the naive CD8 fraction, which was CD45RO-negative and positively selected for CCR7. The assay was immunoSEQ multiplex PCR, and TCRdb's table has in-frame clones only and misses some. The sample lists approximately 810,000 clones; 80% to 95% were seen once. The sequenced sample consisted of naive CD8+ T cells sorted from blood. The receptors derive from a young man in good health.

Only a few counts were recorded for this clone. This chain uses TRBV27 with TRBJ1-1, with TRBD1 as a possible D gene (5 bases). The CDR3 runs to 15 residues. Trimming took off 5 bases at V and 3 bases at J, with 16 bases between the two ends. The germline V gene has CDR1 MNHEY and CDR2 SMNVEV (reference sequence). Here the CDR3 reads CASSLNWRGYTEAFF. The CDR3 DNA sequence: TGTGCCAGCAGTCTTAACTGGAGGGGATACACTGAAGCTTTCTTT.

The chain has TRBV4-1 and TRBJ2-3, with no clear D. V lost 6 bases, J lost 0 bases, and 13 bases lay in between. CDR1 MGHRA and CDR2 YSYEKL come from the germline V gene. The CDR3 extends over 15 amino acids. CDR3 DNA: TGCGCCAGCAGTGCCCTAGAGACGAGCACAGATACGCAGTATTTT. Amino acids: CASSALETSTDTQYF.

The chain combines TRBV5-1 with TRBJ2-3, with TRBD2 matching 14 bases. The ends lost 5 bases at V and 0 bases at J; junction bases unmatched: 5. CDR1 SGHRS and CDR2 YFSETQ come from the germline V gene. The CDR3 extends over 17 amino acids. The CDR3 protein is CASRGTSGSASTDTQYF. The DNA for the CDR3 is TGCGCCAGCAGGGGGACTAGCGGGAGTGCTAGCACAGATACGCAGTATTTT.

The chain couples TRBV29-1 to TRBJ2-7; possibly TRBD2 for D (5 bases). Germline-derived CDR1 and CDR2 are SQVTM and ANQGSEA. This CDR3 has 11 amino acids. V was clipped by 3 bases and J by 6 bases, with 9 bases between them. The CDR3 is CSVDGSVEQYF. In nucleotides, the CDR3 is TGCAGCGTTGACGGTAGCGTCGAGCAGTACTTC.

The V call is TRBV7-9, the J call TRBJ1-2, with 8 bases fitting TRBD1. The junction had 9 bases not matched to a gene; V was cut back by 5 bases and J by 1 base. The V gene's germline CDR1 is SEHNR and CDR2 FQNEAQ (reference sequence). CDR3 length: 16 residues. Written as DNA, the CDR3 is TGTGCCAGCAGCGACCGGGGACAGGAAATTAACTATGGCTACACCTTC. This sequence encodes CASSDRGQEINYGYTF.

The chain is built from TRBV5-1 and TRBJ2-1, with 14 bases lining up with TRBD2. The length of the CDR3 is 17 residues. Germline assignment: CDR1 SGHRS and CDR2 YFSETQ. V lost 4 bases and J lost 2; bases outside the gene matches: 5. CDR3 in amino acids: CASSPGLAGEAYNEQFF. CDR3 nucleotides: TGCGCCAGCAGCCCGGGACTAGCGGGAGAGGCCTACAATGAGCAGTTCTTC.

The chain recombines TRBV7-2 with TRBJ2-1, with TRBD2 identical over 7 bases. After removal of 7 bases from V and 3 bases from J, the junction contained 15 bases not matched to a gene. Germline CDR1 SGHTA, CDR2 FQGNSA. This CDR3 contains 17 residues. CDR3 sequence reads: CASTTPKGGRFYNEQFF. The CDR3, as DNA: TGTGCCAGCACCACTCCAAAGGGAGGGAGATTCTACAATGAGCAGTTCTTC.

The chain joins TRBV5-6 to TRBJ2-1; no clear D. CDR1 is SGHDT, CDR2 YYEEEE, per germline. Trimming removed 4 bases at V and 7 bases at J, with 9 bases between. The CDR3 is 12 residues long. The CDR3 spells CASSVGYNEQFF. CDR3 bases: TGTGCCAGCAGCGTTGGGTATAATGAGCAGTTCTTC.

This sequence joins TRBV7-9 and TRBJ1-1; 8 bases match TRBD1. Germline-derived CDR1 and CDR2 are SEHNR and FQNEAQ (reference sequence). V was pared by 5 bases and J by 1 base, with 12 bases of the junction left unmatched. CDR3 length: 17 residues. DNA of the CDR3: TGTGCCAGCAGCCCCAAGGACAGGGCGAGGGAGAACACTGAAGCTTTCTTT. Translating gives CASSPKDRARENTEAFF.

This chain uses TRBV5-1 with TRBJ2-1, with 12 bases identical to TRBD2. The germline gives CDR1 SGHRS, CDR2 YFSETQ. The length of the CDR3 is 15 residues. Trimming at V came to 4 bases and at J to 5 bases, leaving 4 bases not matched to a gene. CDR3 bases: TGCGCCAGCAGCGTGGGACTAGCGGGCAACAATGAGCAGTTCTTC. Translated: CASSVGLAGNNEQFF.

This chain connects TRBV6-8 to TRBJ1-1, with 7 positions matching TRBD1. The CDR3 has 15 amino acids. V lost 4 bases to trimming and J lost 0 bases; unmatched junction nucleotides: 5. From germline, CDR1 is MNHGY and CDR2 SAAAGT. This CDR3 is CASSFQGVLNTEAFF. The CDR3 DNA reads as TGTGCCAGCAGTTTTCAGGGGGTGTTGAACACTGAAGCTTTCTTT.

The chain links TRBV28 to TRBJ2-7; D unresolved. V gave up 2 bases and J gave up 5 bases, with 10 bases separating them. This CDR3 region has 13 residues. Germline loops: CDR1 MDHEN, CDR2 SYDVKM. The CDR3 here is CASSLNWANEQYF. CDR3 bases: TGTGCCAGCAGTTTAAATTGGGCGAACGAGCAGTACTTC.

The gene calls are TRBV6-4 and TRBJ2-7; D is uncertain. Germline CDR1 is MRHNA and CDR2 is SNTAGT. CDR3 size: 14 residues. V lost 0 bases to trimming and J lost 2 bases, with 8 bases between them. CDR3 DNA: TGTGCCAGCAGTGACTCGAGCACGACCTACGAGCAGTACTTC. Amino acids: CASSDSSTTYEQYF.

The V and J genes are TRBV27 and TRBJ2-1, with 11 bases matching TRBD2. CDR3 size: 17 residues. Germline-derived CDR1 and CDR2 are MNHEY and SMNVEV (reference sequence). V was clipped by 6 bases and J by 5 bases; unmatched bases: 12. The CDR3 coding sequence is TGTGCCAGCAGCCTATTAGAGACTAGCGGGGAACACAATGAGCAGTTCTTC. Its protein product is CASSLLETSGEHNEQFF.

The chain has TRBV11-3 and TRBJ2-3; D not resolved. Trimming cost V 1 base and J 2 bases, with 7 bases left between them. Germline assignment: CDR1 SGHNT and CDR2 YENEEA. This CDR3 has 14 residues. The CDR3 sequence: CASSLVGTTDTQYF. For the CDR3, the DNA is TGTGCCAGCAGCTTAGTAGGAACCACAGATACGCAGTATTTT.

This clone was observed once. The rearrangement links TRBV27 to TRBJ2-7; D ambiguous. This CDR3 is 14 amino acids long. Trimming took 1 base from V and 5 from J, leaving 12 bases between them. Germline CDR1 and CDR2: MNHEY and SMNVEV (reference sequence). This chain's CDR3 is CASSLYRRNDEQYF. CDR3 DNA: TGTGCCAGCAGTTTATACCGGCGAAACGACGAGCAGTACTTC.

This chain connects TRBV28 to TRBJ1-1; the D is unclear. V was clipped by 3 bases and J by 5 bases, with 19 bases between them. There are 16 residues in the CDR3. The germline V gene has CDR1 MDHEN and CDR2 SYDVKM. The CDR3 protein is CASSFRSQSFLTEAFF. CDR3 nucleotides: TGTGCCAGCAGTTTCAGGTCACAGAGCTTCTTGACTGAAGCTTTCTTT.

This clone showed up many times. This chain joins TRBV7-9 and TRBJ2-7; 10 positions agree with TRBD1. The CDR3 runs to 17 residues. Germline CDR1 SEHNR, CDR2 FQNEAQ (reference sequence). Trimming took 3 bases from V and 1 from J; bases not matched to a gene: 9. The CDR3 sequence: CASSFADGQGESYEQYF. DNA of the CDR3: TGTGCCAGCAGCTTCGCAGACGGACAGGGGGAGTCCTACGAGCAGTACTTC.

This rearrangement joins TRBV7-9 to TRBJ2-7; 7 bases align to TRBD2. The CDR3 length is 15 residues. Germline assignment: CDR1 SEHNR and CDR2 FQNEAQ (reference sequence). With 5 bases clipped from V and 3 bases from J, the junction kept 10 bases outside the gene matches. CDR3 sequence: CASSHTAGIFYEQYF. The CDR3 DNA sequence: TGTGCCAGCAGCCACACAGCGGGAATATTCTACGAGCAGTACTTC. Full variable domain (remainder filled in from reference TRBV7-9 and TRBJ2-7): DTGVSQNPRHKITKRGQNVTFRCDPISEHNRLYWYRQTLGQGPEFLTYFQNEAQLEKSRLLSDRFSAERPKGSFSTLEIQRTEQGDSAMYLCASSHTAGIFYEQYFGPGTRLTVT.

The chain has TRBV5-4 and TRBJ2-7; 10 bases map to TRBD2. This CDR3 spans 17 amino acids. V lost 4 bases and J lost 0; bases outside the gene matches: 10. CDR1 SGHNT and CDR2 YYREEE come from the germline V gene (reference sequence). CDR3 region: CASSRRLAGAASYEQYF. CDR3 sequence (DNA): TGTGCCAGCAGCCGGCGACTAGCGGGTGCCGCCTCCTACGAGCAGTACTTC. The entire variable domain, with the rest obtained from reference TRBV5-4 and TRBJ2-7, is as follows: ETGVTQSPTHLIKTRGQQVTLRCSSQSGHNTVSWYQQALGQGPQFIFQYYREEENGRGNFPPRFSGLQFPNYSSELNVNALELDDSALYLCASSRRLAGAASYEQYFGPGTRLTVT.

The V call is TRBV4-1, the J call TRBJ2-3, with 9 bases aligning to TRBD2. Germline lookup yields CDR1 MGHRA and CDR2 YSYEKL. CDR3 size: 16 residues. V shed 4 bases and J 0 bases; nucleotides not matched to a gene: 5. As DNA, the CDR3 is TGCGCCAGCAGCCCTAGGACTAGCGACAGCACAGATACGCAGTATTTT. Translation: CASSPRTSDSTDTQYF.

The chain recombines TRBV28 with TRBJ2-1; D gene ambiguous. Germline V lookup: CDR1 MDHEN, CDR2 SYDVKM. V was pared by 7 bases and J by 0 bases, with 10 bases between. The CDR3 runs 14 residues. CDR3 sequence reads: CASKSASSYNEQFF. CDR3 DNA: TGTGCCAGCAAGTCGGCTAGCTCCTACAATGAGCAGTTCTTC.

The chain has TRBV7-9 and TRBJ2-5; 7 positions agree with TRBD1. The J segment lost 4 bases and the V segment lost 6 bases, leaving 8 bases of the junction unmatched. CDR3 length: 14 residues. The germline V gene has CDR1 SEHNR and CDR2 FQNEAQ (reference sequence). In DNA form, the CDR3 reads TGTGCCAGCAGTGAAATCACAGGGGTAGAGACCCAGTACTTC. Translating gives CASSEITGVETQYF.

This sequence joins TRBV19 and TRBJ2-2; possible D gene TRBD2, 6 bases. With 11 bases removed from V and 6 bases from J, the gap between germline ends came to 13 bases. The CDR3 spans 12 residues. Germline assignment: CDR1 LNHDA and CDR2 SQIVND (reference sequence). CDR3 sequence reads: CAGGNFAGELFF. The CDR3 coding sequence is TGTGCCGGGGGGAATTTCGCCGGGGAGCTGTTTTTT.

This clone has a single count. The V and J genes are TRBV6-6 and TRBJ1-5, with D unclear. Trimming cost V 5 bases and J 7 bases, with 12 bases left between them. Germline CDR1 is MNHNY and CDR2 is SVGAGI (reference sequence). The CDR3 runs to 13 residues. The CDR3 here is CASSLTGRQPQHF. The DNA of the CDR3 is TGTGCCAGCAGTCTCACGGGGAGACAGCCCCAGCATTTT.

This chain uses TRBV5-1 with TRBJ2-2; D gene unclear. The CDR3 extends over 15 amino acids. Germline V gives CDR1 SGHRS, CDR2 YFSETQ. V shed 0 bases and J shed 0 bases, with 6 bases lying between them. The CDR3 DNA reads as TGCGCCAGCAGCTTGGAACTGGCGAACACCGGGGAGCTGTTTTTT. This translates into CASSLELANTGELFF.

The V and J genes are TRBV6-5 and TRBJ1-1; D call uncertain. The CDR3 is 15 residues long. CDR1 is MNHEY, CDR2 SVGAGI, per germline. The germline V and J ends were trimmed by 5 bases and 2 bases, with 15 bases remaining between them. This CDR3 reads CASSIGPWGNTEAFF. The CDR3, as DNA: TGTGCCAGCAGTATCGGGCCTTGGGGAAACACTGAAGCTTTCTTT.

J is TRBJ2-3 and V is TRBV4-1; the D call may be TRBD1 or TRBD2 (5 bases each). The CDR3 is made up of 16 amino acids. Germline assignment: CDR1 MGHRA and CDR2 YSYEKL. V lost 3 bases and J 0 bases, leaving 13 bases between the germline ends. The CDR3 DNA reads TGCGCCAGCAGCCACCTCGGGGCAGTTAGCACAGATACGCAGTATTTT. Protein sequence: CASSHLGAVSTDTQYF.

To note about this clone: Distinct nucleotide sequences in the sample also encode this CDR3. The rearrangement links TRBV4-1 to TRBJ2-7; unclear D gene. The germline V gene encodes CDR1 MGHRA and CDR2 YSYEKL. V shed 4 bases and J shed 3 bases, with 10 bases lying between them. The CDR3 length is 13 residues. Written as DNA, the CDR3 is TGCGCCAGCAGCCCCCCAGGTGGCTACGAGCAGTACTTC. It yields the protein CASSPPGGYEQYF.

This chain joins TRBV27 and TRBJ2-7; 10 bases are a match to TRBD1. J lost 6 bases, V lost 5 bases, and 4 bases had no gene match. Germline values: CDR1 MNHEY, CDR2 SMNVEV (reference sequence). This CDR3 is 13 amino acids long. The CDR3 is CASSPGTGVEQYF. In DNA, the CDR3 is TGTGCCAGCAGTCCCGGGACAGGGGTCGAGCAGTACTTC.

CDR3 residues: CASSPGPGTYQPQHF. In DNA form, the CDR3 reads TGTGCCAGCAGTCCGGGGCCTGGAACCTATCAGCCCCAGCATTTT. V is TRBV28 and J is TRBJ1-5; a weak D match, TRBD1 (5 bases). CDR1 and CDR2 from the germline V gene are MDHEN and SYDVKM. V shed 5 bases and J shed 5 bases, with 16 bases lying between them. The CDR3 is 15 amino acids.

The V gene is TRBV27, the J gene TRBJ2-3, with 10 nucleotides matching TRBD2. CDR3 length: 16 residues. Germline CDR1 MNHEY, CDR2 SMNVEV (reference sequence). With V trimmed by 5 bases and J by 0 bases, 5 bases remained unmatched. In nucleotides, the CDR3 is TGTGCCAGCAGTCCCACTAGCGGGACTAGCACAGATACGCAGTATTTT. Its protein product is CASSPTSGTSTDTQYF.